This TCR beta chain was observed in a study of CXCR3-negative and CXCR3-positive naive CD8 T cells. As for the study in general: Across all libraries, TRB reads numbered some 140 million, with about 1.5 +/- 0.3 million in each library.

5' RACE that incorporated UMI labels was used to prepare the TRB cDNA libraries. TCRdb reanalyzed the 5' RACE reads and collapses them to one entry per CDR3 protein, without DNA. The sample totals tens of thousands of distinct CDR3 sequences. CDR3 length equals 17 residues. Germline V CDR1 and CDR2: SQVTM, ANQGSEA. Notes on the study in general: With respect to TRBV-TRBJ usage, naive CXCR3-negative and CXCR3-positive cells were similar; memory differed.

On this clonotype: The antigen is not known.

The chain combines TRBV29-1 with TRBJ2-3; the TRBD1 assignment by TCRdb is unverifiable without DNA. The origin of this receptor is a human donor in good health. Some clones in this sample may be carry-over from other donors' samples. Specimen: naive CXCR3- CD8+ T cells from blood. Stated subset: CD45RO-CCR7+CD27+CD95- naive CD8+ T cells lacking CXCR3 (TNR3-). The CDR3 sequence is CSVEDLATDRGTDTQYF.